This T cell receptor beta chain was sequenced in a study of blood T cell repertoires in COVID-19. Study-level information: COVID-19 samples collected from the United States, Italy and Spain covered acute and convalescent phases.

Authors' analysis steps: The authors estimated nucleated cell counts from reference gene primer amplification. Only in-frame clones appear in the TCRdb table, and some are missing; sequencing was by immunoSEQ multiplex PCR. The V and J calls and clone size are taken from that table; D and trimming were inferred from the DNA. The sample has 150,000 or so clones, approximately 83% seen once. The material sequenced was peripheral blood. This clonotype originated in an older woman with acute or convalescent COVID-19.

The CDR3 DNA is TGTGCCAGCAGACCATTTGGGACTAGCGGGAGTATCCGGGATACGCAGTATTTT. Amino acids: CASRPFGTSGSIRDTQYF. The chain carries TRBV7-9 and TRBJ2-3, with 14 bases aligning to TRBD2. The ends lost 6 bases at V and 6 bases at J; junction bases unmatched: 14. Germline V CDR1 and CDR2: SEHNR, FQNEAQ (reference sequence). CDR3 length: 18 residues.